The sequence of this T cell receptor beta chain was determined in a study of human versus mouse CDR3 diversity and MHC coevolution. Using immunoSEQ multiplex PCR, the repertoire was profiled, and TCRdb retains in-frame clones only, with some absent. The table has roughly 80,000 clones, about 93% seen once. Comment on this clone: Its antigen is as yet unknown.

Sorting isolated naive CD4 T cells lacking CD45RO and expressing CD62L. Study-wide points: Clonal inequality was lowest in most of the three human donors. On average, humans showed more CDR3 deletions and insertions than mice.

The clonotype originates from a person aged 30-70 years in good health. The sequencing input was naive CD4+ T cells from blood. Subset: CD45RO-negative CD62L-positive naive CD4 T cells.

The CDR3: CASSLEGQRNQPQHF. The DNA of the CDR3 is TGTGCCAGCAGCTTAGAGGGACAGCGCAATCAGCCCCAGCATTTT. J is TRBJ1-5 and V is TRBV7-2, with 7 bases lining up with TRBD1. The germline V gene has CDR1 SGHTA and CDR2 FQGNSA. There are 15 residues in the CDR3. Germline trimming cut 1 base from V and 2 bases from J; bases unmatched to any gene: 2.